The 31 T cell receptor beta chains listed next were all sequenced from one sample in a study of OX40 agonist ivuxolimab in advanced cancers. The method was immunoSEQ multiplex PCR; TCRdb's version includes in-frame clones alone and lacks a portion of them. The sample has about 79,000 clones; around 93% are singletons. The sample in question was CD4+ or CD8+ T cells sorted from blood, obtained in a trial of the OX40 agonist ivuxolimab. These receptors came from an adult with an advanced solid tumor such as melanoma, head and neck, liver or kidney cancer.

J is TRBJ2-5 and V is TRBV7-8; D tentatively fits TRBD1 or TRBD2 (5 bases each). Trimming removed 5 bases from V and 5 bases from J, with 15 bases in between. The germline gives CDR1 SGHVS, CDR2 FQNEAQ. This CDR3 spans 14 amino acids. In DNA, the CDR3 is TGTGCCAGCAGCCCCGGGGCCATCTTTGAGACCCAGTACTTC. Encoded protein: CASSPGAIFETQYF.

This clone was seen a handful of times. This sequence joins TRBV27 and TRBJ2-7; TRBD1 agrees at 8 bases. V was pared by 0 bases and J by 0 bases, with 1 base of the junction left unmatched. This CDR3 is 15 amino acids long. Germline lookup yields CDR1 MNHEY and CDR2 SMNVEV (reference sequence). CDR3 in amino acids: CASSLSTGVSYEQYF. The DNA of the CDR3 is TGTGCCAGCAGTTTATCGACAGGGGTCTCCTACGAGCAGTACTTC.

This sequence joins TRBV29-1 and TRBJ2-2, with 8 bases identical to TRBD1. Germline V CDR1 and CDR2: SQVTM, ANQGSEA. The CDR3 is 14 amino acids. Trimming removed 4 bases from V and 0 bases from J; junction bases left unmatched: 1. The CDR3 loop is CSVAGGANTGELFF. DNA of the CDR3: TGCAGCGTTGCAGGGGGCGCGAACACCGGGGAGCTGTTTTTT.

CDR3 region: CASSVQGVNSPLHF. The DNA for the CDR3 is TGTGCCAGCAGCGTCCAGGGCGTTAATTCACCCCTCCACTTT. J is TRBJ1-6 and V is TRBV9, with D perhaps TRBD1 (5 bases). In germline, CDR1 is SGDLS, CDR2 YYNGEE. V lost 2 bases to trimming and J lost 6 bases, with 9 bases between them. The CDR3 is 14 residues long.

The CDR3 reads CASRGALNTEAFF. The CDR3 coding sequence is TGTGCCAGCAGGGGTGCCTTGAACACTGAAGCTTTCTTT. The chain combines TRBV7-6 with TRBJ1-1; D gene uncertain. The CDR3 has 13 amino acids. V dropped 6 bases and J dropped 0 bases, with 8 bases sitting between them. The germline gives CDR1 SGHVS, CDR2 FNYEAQ.

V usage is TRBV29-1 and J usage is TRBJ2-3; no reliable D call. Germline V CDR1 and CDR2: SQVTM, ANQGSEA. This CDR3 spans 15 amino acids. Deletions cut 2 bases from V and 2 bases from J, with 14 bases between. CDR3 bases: TGCAGCGTTGAAATAGGCCGATCGTACACAGATACGCAGTATTTT. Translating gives CSVEIGRSYTDTQYF.

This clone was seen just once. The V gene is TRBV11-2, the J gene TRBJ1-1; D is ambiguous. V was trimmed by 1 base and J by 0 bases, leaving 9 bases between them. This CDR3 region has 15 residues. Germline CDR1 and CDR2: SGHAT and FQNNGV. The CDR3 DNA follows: TGTGCCAGCAGCTTAGCTGCGTCGATGAACACTGAAGCTTTCTTT. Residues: CASSLAASMNTEAFF.

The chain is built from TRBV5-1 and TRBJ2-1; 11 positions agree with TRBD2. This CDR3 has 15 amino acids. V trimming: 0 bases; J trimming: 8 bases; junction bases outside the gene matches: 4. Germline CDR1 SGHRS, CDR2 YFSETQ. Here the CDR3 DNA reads TGCGCCAGCAGCTTGGCTAGCGGGGGGTTCGATGAGCAGTTCTTC. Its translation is CASSLASGGFDEQFF. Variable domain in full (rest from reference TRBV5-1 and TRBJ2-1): KAGVTQTPRYLIKTRGQQVTLSCSPISGHRSVSWYQQTPGQGLQFLFEYFSETQRNKGNFPGRFSGRQFSNSRSEMNVSTLELGDSALYLCASSLASGGFDEQFFGPGTRLTVL.

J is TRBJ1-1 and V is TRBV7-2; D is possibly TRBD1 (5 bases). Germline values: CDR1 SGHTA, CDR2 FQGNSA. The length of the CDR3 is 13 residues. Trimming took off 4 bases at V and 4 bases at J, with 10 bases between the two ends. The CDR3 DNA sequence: TGTGCCAGCAGCTATGGCAGGGTCACTGAAGCTTTCTTT. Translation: CASSYGRVTEAFF.

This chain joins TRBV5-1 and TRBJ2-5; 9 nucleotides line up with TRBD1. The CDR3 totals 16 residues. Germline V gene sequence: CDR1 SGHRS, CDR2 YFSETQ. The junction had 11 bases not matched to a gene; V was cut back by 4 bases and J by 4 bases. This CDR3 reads CASSQGGQGLRETQYF. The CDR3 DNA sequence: TGCGCCAGCAGCCAAGGGGGACAGGGATTGCGAGAGACCCAGTACTTC. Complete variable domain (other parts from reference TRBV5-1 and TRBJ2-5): KAGVTQTPRYLIKTRGQQVTLSCSPISGHRSVSWYQQTPGQGLQFLFEYFSETQRNKGNFPGRFSGRQFSNSRSEMNVSTLELGDSALYLCASSQGGQGLRETQYFGPGTRLLVL.

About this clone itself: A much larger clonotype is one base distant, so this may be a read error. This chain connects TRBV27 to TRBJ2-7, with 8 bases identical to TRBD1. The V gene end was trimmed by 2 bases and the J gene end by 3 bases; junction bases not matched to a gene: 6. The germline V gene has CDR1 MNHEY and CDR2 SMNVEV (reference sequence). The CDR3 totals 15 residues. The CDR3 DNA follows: TGTGCCAGCAGTTTAGGGCAGGGGGCCCACTACGAGCAGTACTTC. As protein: CASSLGQGAHYEQYF.

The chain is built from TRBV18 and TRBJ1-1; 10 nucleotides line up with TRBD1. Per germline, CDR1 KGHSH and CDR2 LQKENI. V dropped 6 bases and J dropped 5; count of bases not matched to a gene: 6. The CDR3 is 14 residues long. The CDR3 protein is CASSQGQGETEAFF. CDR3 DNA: TGTGCCAGCTCGCAAGGACAGGGGGAGACTGAAGCTTTCTTT. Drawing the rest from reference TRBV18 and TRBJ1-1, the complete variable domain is NAGVMQNPRHLVRRRGQEARLRCSPMKGHSHVYWYRQLPEEGLKFMVYLQKENIIDESGMPKERFSAEFPKEGPSILRIQQVVRGDSAAYFCASSQGQGETEAFFGQGTRLTVV.

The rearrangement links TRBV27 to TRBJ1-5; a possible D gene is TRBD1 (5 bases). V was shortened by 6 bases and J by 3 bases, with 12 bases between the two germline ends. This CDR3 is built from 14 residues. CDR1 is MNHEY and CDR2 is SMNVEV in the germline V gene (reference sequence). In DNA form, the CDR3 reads TGTGCCAGCAGCCCCGGGACCCTCAATCAGCCCCAGCATTTT. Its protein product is CASSPGTLNQPQHF.

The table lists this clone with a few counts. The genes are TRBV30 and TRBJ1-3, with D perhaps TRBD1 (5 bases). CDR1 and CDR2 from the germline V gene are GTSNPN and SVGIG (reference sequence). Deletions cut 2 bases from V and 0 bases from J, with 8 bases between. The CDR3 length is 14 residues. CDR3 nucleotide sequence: TGTGCCTGGAGTTCAGGGATCTCTGGAAACACCATATATTTT. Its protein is CAWSSGISGNTIYF.

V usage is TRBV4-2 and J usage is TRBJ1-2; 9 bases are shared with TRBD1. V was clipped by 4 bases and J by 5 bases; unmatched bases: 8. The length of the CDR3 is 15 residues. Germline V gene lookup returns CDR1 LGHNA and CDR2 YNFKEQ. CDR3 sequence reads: CASSPTTGGGYGYTF. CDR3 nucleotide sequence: TGTGCCAGCAGCCCAACTACAGGGGGCGGGTATGGCTACACCTTC.

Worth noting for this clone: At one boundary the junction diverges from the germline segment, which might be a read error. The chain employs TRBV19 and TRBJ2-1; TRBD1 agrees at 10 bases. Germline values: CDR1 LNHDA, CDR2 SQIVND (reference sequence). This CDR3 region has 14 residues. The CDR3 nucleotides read TGTGCCAGTAGTATTGCGCAGTCGGGACAGGGGAATGTCTTC. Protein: CASSIAQSGQGNVF.

CDR3 sequence reads: CASSAGTGGTEAFF. The CDR3 DNA reads as TGTGCCAGCAGCGCCGGGACAGGGGGCACTGAAGCTTTCTTT. The chain employs TRBV9 and TRBJ1-1; 11 bases line up with TRBD1. Germline CDR1 SGDLS, CDR2 YYNGEE. Losses at the gene ends were 3 bases for V and 4 bases for J; bases not matched to a gene: 2. This CDR3 has 14 amino acids.

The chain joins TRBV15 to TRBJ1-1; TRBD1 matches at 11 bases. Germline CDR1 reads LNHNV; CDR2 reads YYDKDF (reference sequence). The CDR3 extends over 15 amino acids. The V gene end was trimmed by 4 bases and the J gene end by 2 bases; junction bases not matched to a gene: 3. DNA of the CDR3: TGTGCCACCAGCATGGACAGGGGGCTTAACACTGAAGCTTTCTTT. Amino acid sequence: CATSMDRGLNTEAFF.

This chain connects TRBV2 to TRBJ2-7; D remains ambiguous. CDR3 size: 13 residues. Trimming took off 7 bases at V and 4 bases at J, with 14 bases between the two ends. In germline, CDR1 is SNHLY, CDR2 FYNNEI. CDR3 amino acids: CASKAGGRYEQYF. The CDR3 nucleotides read TGTGCCAGCAAGGCTGGCGGCAGGTACGAGCAGTACTTC.

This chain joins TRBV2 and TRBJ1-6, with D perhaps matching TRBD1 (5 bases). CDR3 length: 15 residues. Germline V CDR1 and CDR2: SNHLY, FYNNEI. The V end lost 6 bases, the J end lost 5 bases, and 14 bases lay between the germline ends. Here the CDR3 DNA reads TGTGCCAGCAGCGGAGGGGAGGGCCATAATTCACCCCTCCACTTT. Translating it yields CASSGGEGHNSPLHF.

The chain's CDR3 is CATSSSGGLTDTQYF. The CDR3 DNA reads TGTGCCACCAGCAGTAGCGGGGGGCTCACAGATACGCAGTATTTT. The chain links TRBV15 to TRBJ2-3, with 10 bases that match TRBD2. Trimming took 3 bases from V and 2 from J; bases not matched to a gene: 2. Germline CDR1 and CDR2: LNHNV and YYDKDF (reference sequence). The CDR3 has 15 amino acids.

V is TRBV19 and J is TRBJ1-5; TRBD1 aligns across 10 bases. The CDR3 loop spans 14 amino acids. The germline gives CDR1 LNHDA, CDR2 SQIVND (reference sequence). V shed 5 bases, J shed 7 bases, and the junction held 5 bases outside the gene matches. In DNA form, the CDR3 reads TGTGCCAGTAGTCGACAGGGGGCAGGGCAGCCCCAGCATTTT. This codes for CASSRQGAGQPQHF.

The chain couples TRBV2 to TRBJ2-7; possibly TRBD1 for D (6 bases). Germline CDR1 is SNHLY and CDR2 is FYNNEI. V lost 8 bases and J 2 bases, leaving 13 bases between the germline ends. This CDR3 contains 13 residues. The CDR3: CASDSRGAYEQYF. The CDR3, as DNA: TGTGCCAGCGACTCCAGGGGAGCCTACGAGCAGTACTTC.

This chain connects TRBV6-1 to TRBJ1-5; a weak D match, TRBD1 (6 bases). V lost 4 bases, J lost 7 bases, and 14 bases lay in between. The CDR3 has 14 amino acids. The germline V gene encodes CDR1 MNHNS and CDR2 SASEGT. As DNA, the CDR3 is TGTGCCAGCAGTGTATTCAGGGGCGGCCAGCCCCAGCATTTT. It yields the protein CASSVFRGGQPQHF.

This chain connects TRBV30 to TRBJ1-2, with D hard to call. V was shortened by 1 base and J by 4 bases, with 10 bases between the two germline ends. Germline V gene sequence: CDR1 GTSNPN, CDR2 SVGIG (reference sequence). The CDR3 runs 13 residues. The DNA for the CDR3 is TGTGCCTGGAGTGAGCACGGGTCCTATGGCTACACCTTC. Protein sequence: CAWSEHGSYGYTF.

CDR3 sequence: CASSQRDALYEQYF. Here the CDR3 DNA reads TGTGCCAGCAGCCAACGGGACGCTCTCTACGAGCAGTACTTC. The genes are TRBV5-4 and TRBJ2-7; D might be TRBD1 or TRBD2, each matching 5 bases. V was clipped by 4 bases and J by 3 bases, with 14 bases between them. The CDR3 sequence is 14 residues long. Per germline, CDR1 SGHNT and CDR2 YYREEE (reference sequence).

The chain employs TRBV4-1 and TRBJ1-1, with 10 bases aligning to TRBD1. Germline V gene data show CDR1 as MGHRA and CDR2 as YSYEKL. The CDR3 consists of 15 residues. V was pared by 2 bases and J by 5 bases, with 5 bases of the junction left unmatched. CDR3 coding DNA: TGCGCCAGCAGCCAAACGGGACAGGGGAGGACTGAAGCTTTCTTT. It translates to CASSQTGQGRTEAFF.

CDR3 residues: CASSYSIGTGYGYTF. The CDR3 bases are TGTGCCAGCAGTTACTCGATTGGGACAGGCTATGGCTACACCTTC. The chain employs TRBV6-5 and TRBJ1-2, with 8 bases lining up with TRBD1. Unmatched junction bases numbered 4, after V lost 0 bases and J lost 4 bases. The germline gives CDR1 MNHEY, CDR2 SVGAGI. CDR3 length equals 15 residues.

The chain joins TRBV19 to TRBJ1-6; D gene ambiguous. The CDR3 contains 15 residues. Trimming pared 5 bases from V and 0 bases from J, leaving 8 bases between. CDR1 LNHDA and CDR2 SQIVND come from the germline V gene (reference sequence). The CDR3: CASSLGSSYNSPLHF. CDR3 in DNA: TGTGCCAGTAGTTTGGGGAGCTCCTATAATTCACCCCTCCACTTT.

CDR3 in DNA: TGTGCCACCAGCAGAGATCTGCAGGAAGAGACCCAGTACTTC. Encoded protein: CATSRDLQEETQYF. The chain couples TRBV15 to TRBJ2-5; D is undetermined. CDR3 length: 14 residues. V was pared by 0 bases and J by 3 bases, with 8 bases between. Per the germline V gene, CDR1 is LNHNV and CDR2 is YYDKDF (reference sequence).

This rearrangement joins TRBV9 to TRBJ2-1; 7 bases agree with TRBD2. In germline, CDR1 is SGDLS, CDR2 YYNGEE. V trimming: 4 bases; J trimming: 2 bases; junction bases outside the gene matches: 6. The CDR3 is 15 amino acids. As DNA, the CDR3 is TGTGCCAGCAGCCTGGGAGCGGGGACCTACAATGAGCAGTTCTTC. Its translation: CASSLGAGTYNEQFF.